In its sample, the clone carrying this T cell receptor (beta chain) is medium-sized (0.01 to 0.1%). The antigen is unknown. This sample is drawn from a study of lymphopenia after photon versus proton radiotherapy. Findings and limits, study-wide: A bigger post-nadir fall in TCR diversity correlated inversely with survival time in deceased patients.

Sequencing used immunoSEQ multiplex PCR; TCRdb keeps in-frame clones, though not all of them. Of around 30,000 clones listed, 85% to 90% are singletons. Per germline, CDR1 MRHNA and CDR2 SNTAGT. V trimming: 4 bases; J trimming: 4 bases; junction bases outside the gene matches: 0. The CDR3 has 14 amino acids. The rearrangement joins TRBV6-4 to TRBJ2-2; 10 bases line up with TRBD1. The receptor's source is a woman between 45 and 60 years old with pancreatic cancer. This specimen was peripheral blood, taken from a patient treated with photon-based radiotherapy. The CDR3 sequence: CASSGTGGTGELFF. The CDR3 region has the DNA TGTGCCAGCAGTGGGACAGGGGGCACCGGGGAGCTGTTTTTT.